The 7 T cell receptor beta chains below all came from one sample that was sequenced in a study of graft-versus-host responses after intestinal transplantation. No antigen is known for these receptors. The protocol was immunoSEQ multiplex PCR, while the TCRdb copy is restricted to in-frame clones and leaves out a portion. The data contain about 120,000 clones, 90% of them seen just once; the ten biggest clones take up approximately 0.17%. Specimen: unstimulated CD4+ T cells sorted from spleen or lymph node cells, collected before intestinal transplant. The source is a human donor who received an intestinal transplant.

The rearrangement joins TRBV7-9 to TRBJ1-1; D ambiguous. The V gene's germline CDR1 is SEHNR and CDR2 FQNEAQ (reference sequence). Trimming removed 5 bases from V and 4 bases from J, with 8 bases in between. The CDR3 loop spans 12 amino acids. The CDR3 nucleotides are TGTGCCAGCAGCCCGGGTTTCACTGAAGCTTTCTTT. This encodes CASSPGFTEAFF.

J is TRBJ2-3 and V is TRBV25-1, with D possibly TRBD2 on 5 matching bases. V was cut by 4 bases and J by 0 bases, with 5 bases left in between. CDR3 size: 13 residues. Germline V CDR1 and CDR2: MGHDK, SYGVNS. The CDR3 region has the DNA TGTGCCAGCAGTGGGACTAGCACAGATACGCAGTATTTT. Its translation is CASSGTSTDTQYF.

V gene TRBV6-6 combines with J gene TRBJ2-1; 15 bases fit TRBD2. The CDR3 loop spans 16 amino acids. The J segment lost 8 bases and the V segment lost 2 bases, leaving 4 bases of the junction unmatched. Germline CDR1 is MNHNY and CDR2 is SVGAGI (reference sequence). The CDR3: CASSYTGTSGGYEQFF. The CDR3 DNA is TGTGCCAGCAGTTACACCGGGACTAGCGGGGGGTATGAGCAGTTCTTC.

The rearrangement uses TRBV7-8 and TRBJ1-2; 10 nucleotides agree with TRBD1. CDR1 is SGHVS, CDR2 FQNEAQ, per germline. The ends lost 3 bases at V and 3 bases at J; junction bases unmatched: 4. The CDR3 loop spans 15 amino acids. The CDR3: CASSFGTGDYYGYTF. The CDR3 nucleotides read TGTGCCAGCAGCTTCGGGACAGGGGACTACTATGGCTACACCTTC.

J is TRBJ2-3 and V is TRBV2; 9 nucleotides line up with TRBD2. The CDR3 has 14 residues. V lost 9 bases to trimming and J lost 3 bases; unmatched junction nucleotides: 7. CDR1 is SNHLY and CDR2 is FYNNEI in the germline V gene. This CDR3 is CASISGRRTDTQYF. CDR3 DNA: TGTGCCAGTATCAGCGGGAGGAGGACAGATACGCAGTATTTT.

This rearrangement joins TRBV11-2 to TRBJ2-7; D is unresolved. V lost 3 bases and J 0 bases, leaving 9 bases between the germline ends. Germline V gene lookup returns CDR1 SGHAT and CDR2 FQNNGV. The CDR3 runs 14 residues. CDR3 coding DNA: TGTGCCAGCAGCTTTGTCCGGTTCTCCTACGAGCAGTACTTC. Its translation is CASSFVRFSYEQYF.

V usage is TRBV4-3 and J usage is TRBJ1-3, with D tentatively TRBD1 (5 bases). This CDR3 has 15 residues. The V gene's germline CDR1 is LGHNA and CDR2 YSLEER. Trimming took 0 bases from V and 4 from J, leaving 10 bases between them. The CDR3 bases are TGCGCCAGCAGCCAAGATCCCAGGGTAGGAAACACCATATATTTT. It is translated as CASSQDPRVGNTIYF.